This T cell receptor beta chain came from a study of blood T cells in healthy people across ages. CDR3 length: 15 amino acids. Deletions cut 2 bases from V and 5 bases from J, with 15 bases between. In germline, CDR1 is MGHDK, CDR2 SYGVNS. The total RNA that was extracted per sample amounted to at least 5 micrograms. Study-level points and caveats: The long-lived group displayed more naive CD4+ cells, plus higher diversity, than the aged donors did. Total diversity from one million sequenced T cells was likely underestimated. There was a strong correlation between TCR beta diversity and naive T cell percentage.

Using a J-beta primer mix together with a sample-barcoded 5' primer, a second PCR was run for roughly 6 to 12 cycles. TCRdb processed the 5' RACE reads anew with MiXCR; each CDR3 protein has one entry. The profile shows roughly 1.7 million distinct CDR3 sequences, around 36% of them singletons. Remarks on this clonotype: Its target is not known.

This clonotype originated in a woman in her thirties in good health. Sequenced material: blood. The V and J genes are TRBV25-1 and TRBJ1-1, with a tentative D call TRBD1 (5 bases). The CDR3 loop reads CASSEPGGGGTEAFF. DNA for the CDR3: TGTGCCAGCAGTGAACCCGGGGGAGGAGGAACTGAAGCTTTCTTT.